This TCR beta chain was found in a study of CD8+ T cells in alopecia areata (dated by TCRdb to the late 2010s). About the full investigation: Treated patients were enrolled in an open-label pilot trial of oral tofacitinib at 5 to 10 mg twice daily for moderate-to-severe alopecia areata. Patients stayed on tofacitinib for 6 to 18 months and then had 6 months of follow-up off drug so that delayed response and recurrence could be assessed. In treated patients, disease severity was measured using the SALT score, which gives the percentage of scalp surface area affected. To study T cell clonal expansion in alopecia areata, the researchers applied high-throughput TCRbeta sequencing to both the C3H/HeJ mouse model and human patients. In humans, TCRbeta sequencing was performed on scalp tissue and on sorted CD4+ and CD8+ peripheral blood T cells from healthy controls and from patients with patchy or totalis/universalis alopecia areata. Biopsies were taken from tofacitinib-treated patients at baseline and again at 4 and 24 weeks into treatment, and several of those patients also had a later scalp biopsy. Scalp clonality was compared among normal scalp (n=4), patchy alopecia areata scalp (n=8), and alopecia totalis/universalis scalp (n=8). RNA was extracted with the PAXgene miRNA kit for fixed scalp, the miRNeasy kit for PBMCs, and the RNeasy kit for mouse skin. immunoSEQ multiplex PCR using 35 Vbeta forward primers and 13 Jbeta reverse primers was used to amplify TCRbeta CDR3 regions. General findings and caveats noted by the study authors: Shared TCR sequences between patients were less evident than in mice, which may be partly attributable to HLA diversity in the patient population. Because the treated cohort was small and had only one nonresponder, larger studies are needed to examine links between baseline CD8+ expansion and response. Lesional scalp, especially in alopecia totalis/universalis, showed higher clonality and more expanded CD8+ clones than normal scalp, suggesting antigenic drive. Scalp clonality and the number of expanded CD8+ clones among the top 100 scalp clones were significantly decreased by tofacitinib. Many expanded lesional clones were found to persist in scalp and blood during tofacitinib treatment, and relapse after treatment cessation may be partly explained by this persistence. Unlike mouse skin, where gammadelta T cells dominate, normal human skin contains resident alphabeta T cells that get sequenced too, which complicates analysis of the scalp TCR repertoire.

Between the V and J ends, shortened by 5 bases and 6 bases respectively, the junction contains 6 bases. CDR1 and CDR2 are drawn from the germline V gene: SGHAT, FQNNGV. Reading from cysteine to phenylalanine, the CDR3 counts 11 amino acids. CDR3 DNA is the only sequence kept; it has 33 bases, read in frame from the first base. The time point label, as the study defines it: more than 3 weeks on oral tofacitinib. What the treatment or condition label conveys for this sample: oral pan-JAK inhibitor, 5-10 mg twice daily. Lesional scalp punch biopsies and peripheral blood were collected from alopecia areata patients. PBMCs were separated by density centrifugation and stained for CD3, CD4 and CD8, after which CD4+ and CD8+ T cells were sorted on a FACSAria. This clone was observed a handful of times. Its antigen has not been determined. No base-level quality is on record; no much larger clone is a single base apart.

The library was obtained by the immunoSEQ multiplex PCR assay. To provide template for TCR sequencing, every sample had RNA extracted and reverse transcribed into cDNA. SuperScript III was used to make first-strand cDNA, primed with a 2:1 mix of oligo-dT and random hexamers. Amplification bias was assessed with a synthetic immune receptor repertoire, and residual bias was removed computationally. The authors processed their data as follows. After raw reads were preprocessed to remove errors, the CDR3 was defined following IMGT conventions as running from the conserved cysteine to phenylalanine. Clonality was calculated as 1 minus Shannon entropy normalized by log2 of the number of productive unique TCRs. CD4 or CD8 identity of scalp clones was inferred by cross-referencing scalp TCRbeta sequences with sorted blood CD4 and CD8 repertoires. TCRdb's version of the immuneACCESS table is confined to in-frame rearrangements and falls short of the full clone set. An unresolved V gene accounts for under half of the shortfall where checked; the remainder is of unknown origin. V and J calls and clone size are given by that table; D and trimming were obtained from the DNA. For this sample the table gives 200,000 to 250,000 clones, of which 50% to 70% were detected only once. The ten largest clonotypes hold roughly 1.6% of the sample.

The sequence links TRBV11-2 to TRBJ2-3, with an unclear D gene assignment. This receptor was obtained from a human donor with alopecia areata. The material was CD4+ T cells sorted from blood, obtained at week 4, from a patient treated with tofacitinib. The CDR3 region: CASSPLDTQYF. The DNA is as follows: TGTGCCAGCAGCCCCTTGGATACGCAGTATTTT.